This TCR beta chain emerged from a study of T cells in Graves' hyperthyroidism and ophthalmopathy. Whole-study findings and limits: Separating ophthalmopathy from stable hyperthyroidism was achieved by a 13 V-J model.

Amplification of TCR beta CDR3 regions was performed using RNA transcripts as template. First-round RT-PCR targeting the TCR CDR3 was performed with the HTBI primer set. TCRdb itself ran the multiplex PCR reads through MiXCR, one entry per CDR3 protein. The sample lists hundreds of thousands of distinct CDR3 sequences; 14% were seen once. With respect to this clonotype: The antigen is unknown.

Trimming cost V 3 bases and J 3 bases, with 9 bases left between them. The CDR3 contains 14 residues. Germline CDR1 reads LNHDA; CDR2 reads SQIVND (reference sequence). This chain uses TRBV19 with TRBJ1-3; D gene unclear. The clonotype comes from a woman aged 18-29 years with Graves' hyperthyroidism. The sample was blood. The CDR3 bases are TGTGCCAGTAGTATTGGACGGAATGGAAACACCATATATTTT. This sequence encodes CASSIGRNGNTIYF.